The sequence of this TCR beta chain was determined in a study of immune evolution from preneoplasia to lung adenocarcinoma. Study overall: HLA loss of heterozygosity: about 7% AIS, about 15% MIA, roughly 35% ADC, none AAH. Regarding the study as a whole: Normal lung had highest clonality; later lesions appeared denser, more diverse.

Data came from immunoSEQ multiplex PCR; TCRdb stores just in-frame clones and leaves some out. The data contain approximately 3,000 clones, roughly 90% of them singletons. With respect to this clone: Its specificity is unknown.

This CDR3 comprises 14 residues. CDR1 is SGHVS and CDR2 is FQNEAQ in the germline V gene. The V end lost 1 base, the J end lost 0 bases, and 7 bases lay between the germline ends. Each case's diagnosis was confirmed by two pathologists on H&E. This chain joins TRBV7-8 and TRBJ2-7; D gene uncertain. The source material was FFPE invasive lung adenocarcinoma tissue. The receptor was isolated from a person aged 65-85 years with invasive lung adenocarcinoma. CDR3 sequence: CASSLGTASYEQYF. CDR3 DNA sequence: TGTGCCAGCAGCTTAGGCACAGCCTCCTACGAGCAGTACTTC.